This is a list of T cell receptor beta chains from one sample in a study of T cells in Graves' hyperthyroidism and ophthalmopathy. A single record per CDR3 protein comes from TCRdb applying MiXCR to the multiplex PCR reads. The sample consists of approximately 560,000 distinct CDR3 sequences, less than 20% of them appearing once. The sequenced sample consisted of blood. These receptors came from a woman aged 30 to 39 with Graves' hyperthyroidism. The CDR3 runs from the conserved cysteine through the conserved F or W. Fields, in order: J gene, V gene, CDR3 protein.

>TRBJ2-2|TRBV30
CAWSDTGGLAGIGELFF
>TRBJ2-1|TRBV13
CASSSGQPSYNEQFF
>TRBJ2-1|TRBV29-1
CSVGREIHNEQFF
>TRBJ2-7|TRBV15
CATSRDRGPAYEQYF
>TRBJ2-1|TRBV6-1
CASSEGPGNEQFF
>TRBJ2-3|TRBV6-1
CASSTRTSGRADTQYF
>TRBJ1-4|TRBV3-1
CASSLRVYEKLFF
>TRBJ1-2|TRBV20-1
CSARAGTYGYTF
>TRBJ2-3|TRBV29-1
CSALGRGITDTQYF
>TRBJ2-2|TRBV12-3/TRBV12-4
CASSQGTFDANTGELFF
>TRBJ2-7|TRBV29-1
CSVDGGGLYEQYF
>TRBJ2-2|TRBV5-1
CASSIWDSAGELFF
>TRBJ1-2|TRBV2
CASNPRQGYGYTF
>TRBJ2-3|TRBV11-2
CASSLRDRGSDTQYF
>TRBJ2-7|TRBV3-1
CASSRVAGETYEQYF
>TRBJ1-5|TRBV7-2
CASSPGGGSSSQPRHF
>TRBJ2-7|TRBV11-2
CASSSPTRTAYEQYF
>TRBJ2-5|TRBV6-2/TRBV6-3
CASSPDRTGGETQYF
>TRBJ2-2|TRBV3-1
CASSQSGAGSTGELFF
>TRBJ2-5|TRBV5-8
CASSLIGSRAQETQYF